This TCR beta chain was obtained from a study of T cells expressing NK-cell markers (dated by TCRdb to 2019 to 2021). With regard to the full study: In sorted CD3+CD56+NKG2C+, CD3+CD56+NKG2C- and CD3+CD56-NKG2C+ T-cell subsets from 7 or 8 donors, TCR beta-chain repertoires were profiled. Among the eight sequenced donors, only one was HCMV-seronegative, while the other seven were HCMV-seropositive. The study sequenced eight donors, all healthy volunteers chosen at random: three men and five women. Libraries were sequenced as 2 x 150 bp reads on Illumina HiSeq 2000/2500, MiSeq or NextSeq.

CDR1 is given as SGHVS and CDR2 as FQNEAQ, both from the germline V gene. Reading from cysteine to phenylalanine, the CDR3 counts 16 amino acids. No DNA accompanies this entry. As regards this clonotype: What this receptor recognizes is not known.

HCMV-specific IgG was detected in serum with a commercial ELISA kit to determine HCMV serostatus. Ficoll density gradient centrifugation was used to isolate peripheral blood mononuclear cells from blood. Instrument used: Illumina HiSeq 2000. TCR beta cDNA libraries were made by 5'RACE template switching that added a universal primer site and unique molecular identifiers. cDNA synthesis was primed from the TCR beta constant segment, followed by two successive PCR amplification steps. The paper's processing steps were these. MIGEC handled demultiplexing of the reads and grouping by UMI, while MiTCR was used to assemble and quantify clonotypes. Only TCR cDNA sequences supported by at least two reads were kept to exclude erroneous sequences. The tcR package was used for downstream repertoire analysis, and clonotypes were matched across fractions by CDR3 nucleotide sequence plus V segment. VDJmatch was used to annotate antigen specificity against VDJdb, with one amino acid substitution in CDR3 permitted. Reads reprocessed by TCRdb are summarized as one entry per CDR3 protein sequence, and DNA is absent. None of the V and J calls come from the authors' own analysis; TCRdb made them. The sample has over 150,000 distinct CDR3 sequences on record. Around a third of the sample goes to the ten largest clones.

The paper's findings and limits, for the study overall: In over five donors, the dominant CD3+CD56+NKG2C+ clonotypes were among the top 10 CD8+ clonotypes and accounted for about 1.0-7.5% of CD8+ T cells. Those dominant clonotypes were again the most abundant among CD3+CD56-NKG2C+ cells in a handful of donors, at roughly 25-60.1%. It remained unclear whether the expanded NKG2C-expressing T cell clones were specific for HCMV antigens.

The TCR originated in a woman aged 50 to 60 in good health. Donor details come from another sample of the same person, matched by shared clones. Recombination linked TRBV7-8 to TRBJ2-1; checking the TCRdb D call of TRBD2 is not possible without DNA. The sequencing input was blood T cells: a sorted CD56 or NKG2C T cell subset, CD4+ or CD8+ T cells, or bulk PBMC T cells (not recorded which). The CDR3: CASSFDRDWKNNEQFF. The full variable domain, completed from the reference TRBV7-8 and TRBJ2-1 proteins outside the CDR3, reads GAGVSQSPRYKVAKRGQDVALRCDPISGHVSLFWYQQALGQGPEFLTYFQNEAQLDKSGLPSDRFFAERPEGSVSTLKIQRTQQEDSAVYLCASSFDRDWKNNEQFFGPGTRLTVL.